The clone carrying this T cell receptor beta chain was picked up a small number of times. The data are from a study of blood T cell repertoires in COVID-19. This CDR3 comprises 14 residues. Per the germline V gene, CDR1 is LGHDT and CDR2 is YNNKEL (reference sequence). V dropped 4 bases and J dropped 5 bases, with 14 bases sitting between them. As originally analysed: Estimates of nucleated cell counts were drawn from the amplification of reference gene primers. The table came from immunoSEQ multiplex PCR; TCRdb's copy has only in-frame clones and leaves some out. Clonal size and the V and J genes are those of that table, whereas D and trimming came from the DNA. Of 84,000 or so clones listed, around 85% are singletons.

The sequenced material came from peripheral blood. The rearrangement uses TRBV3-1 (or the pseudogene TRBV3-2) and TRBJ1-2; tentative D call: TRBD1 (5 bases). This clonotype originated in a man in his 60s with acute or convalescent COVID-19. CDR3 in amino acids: CASSLARGMYGYTF. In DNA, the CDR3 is TGTGCCAGCAGCCTAGCTAGGGGAATGTATGGCTACACCTTC.